This T cell receptor (beta chain) was identified during a study of blood T cell repertoires in COVID-19. In the study overall: PBMCs, B-cell-depleted T cells, or T cells were the source of the cDNA or gDNA that made up the material.

Looked up from germline, CDR1 is SGHVT and CDR2 is SQSDAQ. The V segment lost 2 bases and the J segment 0 bases; nucleotides outside the gene matches: 3. The CDR3 covers 15 residues. How the authors handled the data: Nucleated cell number was recorded as an estimate derived from reference gene primer amplification. Some clones are missing from TCRdb's copy, which holds only in-frame ones; the method was immunoSEQ multiplex PCR. Clone size and the V and J calls come from that table; the DNA yielded D and trimming. The sample has around 370,000 clones, around 89% seen once; the top ten hold 6% to 7.5%.

Sample: peripheral blood. The chain carries TRBV7-4 and TRBJ2-7, with 8 positions matching TRBD1. This TCR derives from a man younger than 35 with active or convalescent COVID-19. The chain's CDR3 is CASSLRDRYSYEQYF. The CDR3 nucleotides read TGTGCCAGCAGCTTAAGGGACAGGTACTCCTACGAGCAGTACTTC.